Below, 30 T cell receptor beta chains from the same sample are listed, as sequenced in a study of OX40 agonist ivuxolimab in advanced cancers. This table comes from immunoSEQ multiplex PCR, and its TCRdb copy is limited to in-frame clones, with some not included. The data contain 40,000 to 45,000 clones, just under 90% of them singletons. Sample: CD4+ or CD8+ T cells sorted from blood, taken in a trial of the OX40 agonist ivuxolimab. The receptors were sampled from an adult with an advanced solid tumor such as melanoma, head and neck, liver or kidney cancer.

This chain connects TRBV5-1 to TRBJ2-3; 13 bases agree with TRBD2. V shed 4 bases and J 4 bases; nucleotides not matched to a gene: 9. The CDR3 loop spans 17 amino acids. Germline V lookup: CDR1 SGHRS, CDR2 YFSETQ. The DNA of the CDR3 is TGCGCCAGCAGCCCCTACGGACTAGCGGGAGCTCCAGATACGCAGTATTTT. It encodes CASSPYGLAGAPDTQYF.

The rearrangement joins TRBV7-9 to TRBJ2-7; 9 bases match TRBD1. The V gene end was trimmed by 5 bases and the J gene end by 6 bases; junction bases not matched to a gene: 8. CDR3 length equals 14 residues. In germline, CDR1 is SEHNR, CDR2 FQNEAQ (reference sequence). CDR3 coding DNA: TGTGCCAGCAGCCTGGGACAGGGAGTTGGCGAGCAGTACTTC. It yields the protein CASSLGQGVGEQYF.

The chain combines TRBV5-6 with TRBJ2-3, with 9 bases aligning to TRBD2. V was clipped by 2 bases and J by 6 bases; unmatched bases: 7. The CDR3 is 15 residues long. Germline CDR1 and CDR2: SGHDT and YYEEEE. CDR3 sequence reads: CASSFIAGELDTQYF. The CDR3 DNA reads TGTGCCAGCAGCTTTATAGCGGGAGAGTTGGATACGCAGTATTTT.

V and J are TRBV27 and TRBJ2-7; D is ambiguous. The germline V gene encodes CDR1 MNHEY and CDR2 SMNVEV (reference sequence). This CDR3 comprises 14 residues. V lost 0 bases, J lost 5 bases, and 11 bases lay in between. The CDR3 bases are TGTGCCAGCAGTTTATCACGTGTTGGAAACGAGCAGTACTTC. It specifies CASSLSRVGNEQYF.

The V gene is TRBV7-9, the J gene TRBJ2-7, with D possibly matching TRBD1 (5 bases). The CDR3 runs to 13 residues. Germline V CDR1 and CDR2: SEHNR, FQNEAQ (reference sequence). Trimming pared 0 bases from V and 3 bases from J, leaving 6 bases between. The CDR3 loop reads CASSLARDYEQYF. The CDR3 nucleotides are TGTGCCAGCAGCTTAGCCAGGGACTACGAGCAGTACTTC.

The gene calls are TRBV11-3 and TRBJ2-7; TRBD2 agrees at 10 bases. There are 15 residues in the CDR3. With 1 base clipped from V and 5 bases from J, the junction kept 5 bases outside the gene matches. The V gene's germline CDR1 is SGHNT and CDR2 YENEEA. CDR3 amino acids: CASSLGLAGVDEQYF. In DNA form, the CDR3 reads TGTGCCAGCAGCTTAGGGCTAGCGGGAGTCGACGAGCAGTACTTC.

The rearrangement uses TRBV19 and TRBJ2-6; no reliable D call. This CDR3 has 15 residues. Between the trimmed V and J ends, which lost 5 bases and 0 bases, there was a span of 8 bases. CDR1 and CDR2 from the germline V gene are LNHDA and SQIVND (reference sequence). Written as DNA, the CDR3 is TGTGCCAGTAGTTTAATTTACTCTGGGGCCAACGTCCTGACTTTC. Translation gives CASSLIYSGANVLTF. The full variable domain, its missing parts supplied by reference TRBV19 and TRBJ2-6, is DGGITQSPKYLFRKEGQNVTLSCEQNLNHDAMYWYRQDPGQGLRLIYYSQIVNDFQKGDIAEGYSVSREKKESFPLTVTSAQKNPTAFYLCASSLIYSGANVLTFGAGSRLTVL.

The chain carries TRBV5-1 and TRBJ2-7; D might be TRBD2 (5 bases). Germline assignment: CDR1 SGHRS and CDR2 YFSETQ. CDR3 size: 17 residues. The germline V and J ends were trimmed by 0 bases and 2 bases, with 18 bases remaining between them. Here the CDR3 DNA reads TGCGCCAGCAGCTTGGCCGCTAGCTCGATATCTACCTACGAGCAGTACTTC. Translating gives CASSLAASSISTYEQYF.

The V and J genes are TRBV5-1 and TRBJ1-2; TRBD1 matches 7 bases. The V gene's germline CDR1 is SGHRS and CDR2 YFSETQ. Trimming at V came to 4 bases and at J to 5 bases, leaving 14 bases not matched to a gene. The CDR3 covers 16 residues. In DNA, the CDR3 is TGCGCCAGCAGCGCCGGCAGGCGAGGGGGCAGTTATGGCTACACCTTC. It specifies CASSAGRRGGSYGYTF.

The rearrangement uses TRBV14 and TRBJ1-2; perhaps TRBD1 as D (6 bases). CDR1 and CDR2 from the germline V gene are SGHDN and FVKESK. There are 13 residues in the CDR3. Trimming stripped 1 base from V and 5 bases from J, with 8 bases between. CDR3 region: CASSQARGYGYTF. The CDR3 DNA sequence: TGTGCCAGCAGCCAAGCCAGGGGATATGGCTACACCTTC.

This chain joins TRBV15 and TRBJ1-5, with D unclear. CDR3 length: 12 amino acids. In germline, CDR1 is LNHNV, CDR2 YYDKDF (reference sequence). V was trimmed by 1 base and J by 7 bases, leaving 5 bases between them. CDR3 residues: CATSRVGQPQHF. Written as DNA, the CDR3 is TGTGCCACCAGCAGAGTGGGGCAGCCCCAGCATTTT.

This chain links TRBV6-1 with TRBJ2-7; D is unclear. The germline V and J ends were trimmed by 8 bases and 6 bases, with 14 bases remaining between them. In germline, CDR1 is MNHNS, CDR2 SASEGT. The CDR3 length is 12 residues. In nucleotides, the CDR3 is TGTGCCAGCCTTTCTCTTGGTTTCGAGCAGTACTTC. It is translated as CASLSLGFEQYF.

The rearrangement joins TRBV6-5 to TRBJ2-1, with D perhaps matching TRBD2 (5 bases). V lost 0 bases and J lost 7, with 16 bases in between. Per the germline V gene, CDR1 is MNHEY and CDR2 is SVGAGI. The CDR3 consists of 16 residues. The CDR3 DNA is TGTGCCAGCAGTTACTCACTAGTACCCCCTTCGAATGAGCAGTTCTTC. Translation: CASSYSLVPPSNEQFF.

The gene calls are TRBV5-1 and TRBJ2-6, with D tentatively TRBD1 (6 bases). V was cut by 2 bases and J by 1 base, with 13 bases left in between. CDR3 length: 17 residues. Germline V CDR1 and CDR2: SGHRS, YFSETQ. The CDR3 DNA follows: TGCGCCAGCAGCTTACTCAGGGGTGATTCTGGGGCCAACGTCCTGACTTTC. This gives the protein CASSLLRGDSGANVLTF.

This clone was recorded once. V gene TRBV7-8 combines with J gene TRBJ2-7, with 15 bases matching TRBD2. The CDR3 spans 15 residues. V lost 5 bases to trimming and J lost 4 bases; unmatched junction nucleotides: 3. In germline, CDR1 is SGHVS, CDR2 FQNEAQ. CDR3 bases: TGTGCCAGCAGCCCCGGACTAGCGGGAGGGTACGAGCAGTACTTC. This sequence encodes CASSPGLAGGYEQYF.

The rearrangement uses TRBV5-6 and TRBJ1-3; no firm D call. The CDR3 totals 12 residues. V was shortened by 2 bases and J by 3 bases, with 3 bases between the two germline ends. Per germline, CDR1 SGHDT and CDR2 YYEEEE. CDR3 DNA sequence: TGTGCCAGCAGCTTAGGTGGAAACACCATATATTTT. Its protein product is CASSLGGNTIYF.

This sequence joins TRBV4-2 and TRBJ2-1; D unclear. Per the germline V gene, CDR1 is LGHNA and CDR2 is YNFKEQ. V lost 5 bases to trimming and J lost 0 bases, with 14 bases between them. There are 16 residues in the CDR3. The CDR3 spells CASSFVGSSSYNEQFF. In nucleotides, the CDR3 is TGTGCCAGCAGCTTCGTCGGTTCGAGCTCCTACAATGAGCAGTTCTTC.

The chain employs TRBV5-6 and TRBJ1-5, with TRBD1 matching over 8 bases. Trimming at V came to 4 bases and at J to 6 bases, leaving 12 bases not matched to a gene. Germline CDR1 reads SGHDT; CDR2 reads YYEEEE. CDR3 size: 16 residues. The CDR3 here is CASSTGTGARGQPQHF. The CDR3 DNA reads TGTGCCAGCAGCACGGGGACAGGCGCAAGGGGTCAGCCCCAGCATTTT.

This clone was picked up one time. V gene TRBV4-2 combines with J gene TRBJ1-1; D is perhaps TRBD1 (6 bases). The CDR3 spans 15 residues. The V end lost 2 bases, the J end lost 2 bases, and 12 bases lay between the germline ends. The germline V gene encodes CDR1 LGHNA and CDR2 YNFKEQ. The CDR3 is CASSQYRGTNTEAFF. CDR3 nucleotide sequence: TGTGCCAGCAGCCAATATAGAGGGACAAACACTGAAGCTTTCTTT.

The J gene is TRBJ1-2, the V gene TRBV7-9, with D hard to call. This CDR3 region has 14 residues. V lost 4 bases and J lost 4, with 13 bases in between. Per germline, CDR1 SEHNR and CDR2 FQNEAQ (reference sequence). The CDR3 region has the DNA TGTGCCAGCAGCTCCTCATCGGCCGCCTATGGCTACACCTTC. Its translation: CASSSSSAAYGYTF. The whole variable domain, filled in from reference TRBV7-9 and TRBJ1-2, reads DTGVSQNPRHKITKRGQNVTFRCDPISEHNRLYWYRQTLGQGPEFLTYFQNEAQLEKSRLLSDRFSAERPKGSFSTLEIQRTEQGDSAMYLCASSSSSAAYGYTFGSGTRLTVV.

The genes are TRBV5-8 and TRBJ2-7; 9 bases agree with TRBD1. The CDR3 has 15 residues. Germline-derived CDR1 and CDR2 are SGHTS and YDEGEE. V lost 3 bases, J lost 5 bases, and 9 bases stayed unmatched. The CDR3 DNA is TGTGCCAGCAGCTCGACCGGGACAGGGCCCCACGAGCAGTACTTC. It specifies CASSSTGTGPHEQYF. Based on the CDR3 plus reference TRBV5-8 and TRBJ2-7, the full variable domain is EAGVTQSPTHLIKTRGQQATLRCSPISGHTSVYWYQQALGLGLQFLLWYDEGEERNRGNFPPRFSGRQFPNYSSELNVNALELEDSALYLCASSSTGTGPHEQYFGPGTRLTVT.

V and J are TRBV6-5 and TRBJ1-5; 7 nucleotides match TRBD1. This CDR3 region has 15 residues. V dropped 2 bases and J dropped 3; count of bases not matched to a gene: 4. Germline V gives CDR1 MNHEY, CDR2 SVGAGI. The DNA of the CDR3 is TGTGCCAGCAGTTACACACAGGGGATCAATCAGCCCCAGCATTTT. As protein: CASSYTQGINQPQHF.

The chain carries TRBV19 and TRBJ1-1; 7 bases are a match to TRBD1. The CDR3 runs to 14 residues. V was pared by 4 bases and J by 4 bases, with 6 bases of the junction left unmatched. The germline gives CDR1 LNHDA, CDR2 SQIVND (reference sequence). CDR3 sequence: CASSNHRGGTEAFF. Here the CDR3 DNA reads TGTGCCAGTAGTAACCACAGGGGAGGCACTGAAGCTTTCTTT.

The chain has TRBV6-4 and TRBJ2-1; D assignment may be TRBD1 or TRBD2 (5 bases each). Germline CDR1 MRHNA, CDR2 SNTAGT. This CDR3 comprises 14 residues. V dropped 1 base and J dropped 6 bases, with 10 bases sitting between them. The CDR3 here is CASSDLGVSNEQFF. The CDR3 DNA is TGTGCCAGCAGTGACTTGGGGGTATCCAATGAGCAGTTCTTC.

The J gene is TRBJ2-2, the V gene TRBV7-9; 7 bases match TRBD1. Per germline, CDR1 SEHNR and CDR2 FQNEAQ (reference sequence). Trimming at V came to 6 bases and at J to 0 bases, leaving 7 bases not matched to a gene. The CDR3 spans 16 residues. The CDR3 DNA sequence: TGTGCCAGCAGACGAAGCGACAGGGCGAACACCGGGGAGCTGTTTTTT. This codes for CASRRSDRANTGELFF.

The genes are TRBV12-5 and TRBJ2-5, with TRBD1 as a possible D gene (5 bases). The ends were cut back, 1 base at V and 1 base at J, with 16 bases in the middle. CDR1 is LGHNT, CDR2 FRNRAP, per germline. The CDR3 is 17 residues long. The CDR3: CASGLARKIRAQETQYF. CDR3 DNA sequence: TGTGCTAGTGGTTTGGCCCGAAAGATCAGGGCCCAAGAGACCCAGTACTTC.

The J gene is TRBJ1-5, the V gene TRBV27, with 8 bases that match TRBD1. This CDR3 comprises 16 residues. Trimming at V came to 6 bases and at J to 7 bases, leaving 14 bases not matched to a gene. Per the germline V gene, CDR1 is MNHEY and CDR2 is SMNVEV (reference sequence). The CDR3 region has the DNA TGTGCCAGCAGCCCCTGGGCAGGGGGCGATGAACAGCCCCAGCATTTT. This encodes CASSPWAGGDEQPQHF.

This clone has just one count. The CDR3 DNA sequence: TGTGCCAGTAGTATACAGGGTTCCTACGAGCAGTACTTC. Translated, it gives CASSIQGSYEQYF. The V call is TRBV19, the J call TRBJ2-7, with D perhaps TRBD1 (5 bases). The V gene's germline CDR1 is LNHDA and CDR2 SQIVND (reference sequence). Trimming removed 2 bases from V and 1 base from J, with 6 bases in between. There are 13 residues in the CDR3.

The genes are TRBV30 and TRBJ2-3; D might be TRBD1 or TRBD2, each matching 5 bases. The CDR3 runs 14 residues. The V gene lost 2 bases and the J gene lost 1 base, with 10 bases spanning the gap. Germline loops: CDR1 GTSNPN, CDR2 SVGIG (reference sequence). The CDR3 DNA follows: TGTGCCTGGAGTTCTGGGGGAGGCACAGATACGCAGTATTTT. Translated: CAWSSGGGTDTQYF.

The chain employs TRBV6-1 and TRBJ2-7, with 9 bases identical to TRBD2. Trimming cost V 6 bases and J 1 base; bases outside gene matches: 4. This CDR3 has 14 residues. The germline CDR1 and CDR2 sequences are MNHNS and SASEGT. The DNA of the CDR3 is TGTGCCAGCAGATTAGCGGGAGAATCCTACGAGCAGTACTTC. Translating gives CASRLAGESYEQYF.